The rows below give T cell receptor beta chains drawn from one sample of a study of cytomegalovirus exposure and HLA in healthy donors. Profiling relied on immunoSEQ multiplex PCR, and the TCRdb table lists in-frame clones only, not all of them. This sample has tens of thousands of clones, with around 97% found just once. Sequencing input: PBMCs. These receptors originate from a man younger than 35 in good health and CMV-seronegative. Both conserved end residues are part of each CDR3. The D gene is left open where the match is weak. Clone size is not always given. Where it is, it says once, few, many or a class for expanded clones.

v_call	d_call	clone_size	j_call	cdr3_aa	cdr3_nt
TRBV6-1	NA	NA	TRBJ2-7	CASLGGDTYEQYF	TGTGCCAGCCTAGGGGGGGACACCTACGAGCAGTACTTC
TRBV5-1	TRBD2	once	TRBJ2-1	CASSRPTGTSGSDEQFF	TGCGCCAGCAGCCGACCTACCGGGACTAGCGGGAGTGATGAGCAGTTCTTC
TRBV11-2	NA	NA	TRBJ1-1	CASSLGTSGAFF	TGTGCCAGCAGCTTGGGGACATCTGGGGCTTTCTTT
TRBV19	NA	NA	TRBJ1-5	CASSGALDQPQHF	TGTGCCAGTAGTGGAGCCTTGGATCAGCCCCAGCATTTT
TRBV6-5	NA	NA	TRBJ2-7	CASSYRQAIYEQYF	TGTGCCAGCAGTTACAGACAGGCGATCTACGAGCAGTACTTC
TRBV6-5	NA	once	TRBJ1-5	CASRGQNNQPQHF	TGTGCCAGCAGGGGGCAGAACAATCAGCCCCAGCATTTT
TRBV6-6	NA	once	TRBJ2-1	CASSYSDSQEQFF	TGTGCCAGCAGTTACTCGGACAGTCAAGAGCAGTTCTTC
TRBV10-2	TRBD1	few	TRBJ2-1	CASSEDRARGNEQFF	TGCGCCAGCAGTGAGGACAGGGCCCGAGGGAATGAGCAGTTCTTC
TRBV18	NA	NA	TRBJ1-4	CASSPRQSATNEKLFF	TGTGCCAGCTCACCACGACAGAGTGCAACTAATGAAAAACTGTTTTTT
TRBV7-2	NA	NA	TRBJ2-6	CASSRDYGANVLTF	TGTGCCAGCAGCCGGGATTATGGGGCCAACGTCCTGACTTTC
TRBV27	TRBD1	NA	TRBJ1-1	CASSGDSSNWNTEAFF	TGTGCCAGCAGTGGGGACAGTTCTAATTGGAACACTGAAGCTTTCTTT
TRBV5-1	NA	NA	TRBJ2-7	CASSPSRGSYEQYF	TGCGCCAGCAGCCCGAGTAGGGGATCCTACGAGCAGTACTTC
TRBV11-2	NA	NA	TRBJ2-7	CASSFEGLGEQYF	TGTGCCAGCAGCTTTGAAGGACTGGGCGAGCAGTACTTC
TRBV7-9	TRBD1	NA	TRBJ2-7	CASSLRRQGHEQYF	TGTGCCAGCAGCTTAAGGCGACAGGGCCACGAGCAGTACTTC
TRBV18	NA	NA	TRBJ1-2	CASSPPGGRGYTF	TGTGCCAGCTCACCACCGGGGGGGCGAGGCTACACCTTC
TRBV19	TRBD1	once	TRBJ2-3	CASSIQGQGWDTQYF	TGTGCCAGTAGTATTCAGGGACAGGGATGGGATACGCAGTATTTT
TRBV6-6	NA	NA	TRBJ1-4	CASSYGGARREKLFF	TGTGCCAGCAGTTACGGTGGGGCCCGTAGGGAAAAACTGTTTTTT
TRBV5-5	TRBD1	NA	TRBJ2-2	CASSRYRGRSTGELFF	TGTGCCAGCAGCCGGTACAGGGGGCGAAGCACCGGGGAGCTGTTTTTT
TRBV9	TRBD2	NA	TRBJ2-2	CASSVVTSGANTGELFF	TGTGCCAGCAGCGTAGTAACTAGCGGGGCAAACACCGGGGAGCTGTTTTTT
TRBV7-2	TRBD1	NA	TRBJ1-2	CASSLAPGQNYGYTF	TGTGCCAGCAGCTTAGCTCCGGGACAGAATTATGGCTACACCTTC
TRBV7-7	NA	NA	TRBJ2-2	CASSQGGNTGELFF	TGTGCTAGCAGCCAGGGGGGAAACACCGGGGAGCTGTTTTTT
TRBV5-1	TRBD1	NA	TRBJ1-2	CASSYGQVGYTF	TGCGCCAGCAGCTATGGACAGGTTGGCTACACCTTC
TRBV9	NA	NA	TRBJ1-4	CASSVAGGATNEKLFF	TGTGCCAGCAGCGTAGCAGGAGGGGCAACTAATGAAAAACTGTTTTTT
TRBV9	NA	NA	TRBJ1-2	CASSPSRADYGYTF	TGTGCCAGCAGCCCGAGCAGGGCGGACTATGGCTACACCTTC
TRBV5-6	NA	NA	TRBJ2-7	CASSLVQGEQYF	TGTGCCAGCAGCTTGGTTCAGGGCGAGCAGTACTTC
TRBV19	TRBD2	NA	TRBJ2-5	CASSKRLAYQETQYF	TGTGCCAGTAGTAAGAGACTAGCTTATCAAGAGACCCAGTACTTC
TRBV28	TRBD1	NA	TRBJ1-2	CASTPGTDNYGYTF	TGTGCCAGCACCCCCGGGACAGACAACTATGGCTACACCTTC
TRBV14	NA	NA	TRBJ2-1	CASSQDLGATEEQFF	TGTGCCAGCAGCCAAGATCTTGGCGCCACAGAGGAGCAGTTCTTC
TRBV25-1	TRBD1	NA	TRBJ2-1	CASSAVQGARGYNEQFF	TGTGCCAGCAGTGCCGTCCAGGGGGCTAGGGGCTACAATGAGCAGTTCTTC
TRBV20-1	TRBD2	once	TRBJ2-1	CGGLAYNEQFF	TGCGGGGGACTAGCGTACAATGAGCAGTTCTTC
TRBV18	NA	NA	TRBJ2-7	CASSPQGSSYEQYF	TGTGCCAGCTCACCACAAGGGAGCTCCTACGAGCAGTACTTC
TRBV6-6	NA	NA	TRBJ1-2	CASSYSSNRDPYGYTF	TGTGCCAGCAGTTACTCGTCGAATCGGGATCCATATGGCTACACCTTC
TRBV7-9	NA	NA	TRBJ2-3	CASSWGDEDTQYF	TGTGCCAGCAGCTGGGGGGACGAAGATACGCAGTATTTT
TRBV28	NA	once	TRBJ1-1	CASSLRNREAFF	TGTGCCAGCAGTTTAAGAAACAGGGAAGCTTTCTTT
TRBV4-1	NA	once	TRBJ2-1	CASSQDSGSSYNEQFF	TGCGCCAGCAGCCAAGATAGCGGCAGCTCCTACAATGAGCAGTTCTTC
TRBV11-2	NA	NA	TRBJ2-7	CASSPLSYEQYF	TGTGCCAGCAGCCCACTCTCCTACGAGCAGTACTTC
TRBV11-2	NA	NA	TRBJ1-3	CASSTRLSGNTIYF	TGTGCCAGCAGCACCAGGCTCAGTGGAAACACCATATATTTT
TRBV18	TRBD1	NA	TRBJ2-2	CASSPRDRVTGELFF	TGTGCCAGCTCACCACGGGACAGGGTCACCGGGGAGCTGTTTTTT
TRBV7-8	TRBD1	few	TRBJ1-1	CASSLVEGAVTEAFF	TGTGCCAGCAGCTTAGTAGAGGGGGCGGTGACTGAAGCTTTCTTT
TRBV5-4	NA	NA	TRBJ2-1	CASSSDSGNYNEQFF	TGTGCCAGCAGCTCCGACAGTGGAAACTACAATGAGCAGTTCTTC
TRBV9	NA	few	TRBJ1-6	CASSAGVSGSPLHF	TGTGCCAGCAGCGCGGGGGTCAGCGGTTCACCCCTCCACTTT
TRBV23-1	NA	NA	TRBJ1-1	CASSQSAQGRVYF	TGCGCCAGCAGTCAATCGGCGCAGGGCCGAGTTTATTTT
TRBV6-5	NA	NA	TRBJ2-1	CASSSLPGLSYNEQFF	TGTGCCAGCAGTTCCCTCCCGGGACTCTCCTACAATGAGCAGTTCTTC
TRBV5-1	TRBD1	NA	TRBJ1-3	CASSLNRGSGNTIYF	TGCGCCAGCAGCTTGAACAGGGGGTCTGGAAACACCATATATTTT
TRBV4-1	NA	NA	TRBJ1-2	CASSQDRGLPHYGYTF	TGCGCCAGCAGCCAAGATAGGGGCCTTCCTCACTATGGCTACACCTTC
TRBV9	TRBD2	NA	TRBJ2-1	CASSVDTSGRAGEQFF	TGTGCCAGCAGCGTCGACACTAGCGGGAGGGCCGGTGAGCAGTTCTTC
TRBV7-6	NA	NA	TRBJ2-7	CASSQGQLTEQYF	TGTGCCAGCAGCCAAGGACAGCTTACCGAGCAGTACTTC
TRBV6-6	NA	NA	TRBJ1-6	CASSTSKYNSPLHF	TGTGCCAGCAGTACTTCTAAATATAATTCACCCCTCCACTTT
TRBV10-3	TRBD2	NA	TRBJ2-2	CAISDLRAGSTGELFF	TGTGCCATCAGTGACCTCAGAGCGGGGAGTACCGGGGAGCTGTTTTTT
TRBV6-1	TRBD1	NA	TRBJ2-7	CASSERTGGEQYF	TGTGCCAGCAGTGAACGGACAGGGGGCGAGCAGTACTTC
TRBV30	NA	NA	TRBJ1-2	CAWTGGYGYTF	TGTGCCTGGACCGGGGGCTATGGCTACACCTTC
TRBV9	TRBD2	NA	TRBJ2-2	CASSSPRGGRNTGELFF	TGTGCCAGCAGCTCTCCGCGGGGGGGTCGGAACACCGGGGAGCTGTTTTTT
TRBV10-1	TRBD2	NA	TRBJ2-2	CASSVSSGNTGELFF	TGCGCCAGCAGTGTTTCTAGCGGGAACACCGGGGAGCTGTTTTTT
TRBV6-1	TRBD2	NA	TRBJ2-3	CASSVAGEGSDTQYF	TGTGCCAGCAGTGTAGCGGGAGAAGGGTCAGATACGCAGTATTTT
TRBV7-2	TRBD1	NA	TRBJ2-1	CASSLLRTGRFF	TGTGCCAGCAGCTTATTGCGGACAGGGAGGTTCTTC
TRBV5-8	TRBD1	once	TRBJ1-2	CASSLDRGGYGYTF	TGTGCCAGCAGCTTGGACAGGGGAGGTTATGGCTACACCTTC
TRBV6-5	NA	NA	TRBJ2-7	CASSRNSYEQYF	TGTGCCAGCAGCCGTAACTCCTACGAGCAGTACTTC
TRBV5-5	TRBD1	NA	TRBJ2-7	CASSLASDREWDEQYF	TGTGCCAGCAGCTTGGCTTCGGACAGGGAATGGGACGAGCAGTACTTC
TRBV12-5	NA	NA	TRBJ1-1	CASGLVQGGTEAFF	TGTGCTAGTGGTTTGGTACAGGGTGGGACTGAAGCTTTCTTT